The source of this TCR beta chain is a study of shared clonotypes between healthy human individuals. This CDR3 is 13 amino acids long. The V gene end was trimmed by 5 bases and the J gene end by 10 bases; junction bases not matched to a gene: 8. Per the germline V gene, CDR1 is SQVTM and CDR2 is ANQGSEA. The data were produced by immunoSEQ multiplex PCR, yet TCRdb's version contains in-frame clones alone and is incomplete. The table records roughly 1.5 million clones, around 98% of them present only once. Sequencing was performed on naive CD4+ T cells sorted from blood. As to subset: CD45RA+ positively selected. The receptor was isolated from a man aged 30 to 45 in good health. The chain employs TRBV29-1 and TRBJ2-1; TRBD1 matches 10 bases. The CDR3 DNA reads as TGCAGCGTTCGCGAGACAGGGGGCTGGGAGCAGTTCTTC. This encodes CSVRETGGWEQFF.